The clone carrying this T cell receptor beta chain was observed once. As yet, its antigen is unknown. The CDR3 runs to 15 residues. The germline V gene encodes CDR1 MNHEY and CDR2 SVGAGI. V was shortened by 0 bases and J by 3 bases, with 10 bases between the two germline ends. The data stem from a study of T cell responses to AZD1222 COVID-19 vaccine. TCRdb's table, derived via immunoSEQ multiplex PCR, lists solely in-frame clones and lacks some. Among some 150,000 clones listed, around 86% were seen once. Study outcomes and limitations: Only six people who got AZD1222 tested seropositive at baseline. Within unmutated variant regions lay the reported targets of nearly half of spike-specific TCRs. Increased Spike-specific TCR breadth and depth were observed after two AZD1222 doses. In a largely white British group with more females than males, clonal diversity was possibly underestimated.

The chain uses TRBV6-5 and TRBJ2-3, with a tentative D call TRBD2 (5 bases). The sequence came from an adult in good health. The sample was peripheral blood, taken on day 0 of MenACWY control vaccination. CDR3 coding DNA: TGTGCCAGCAGTTACTCGGGTCGGGGTACAGATACGCAGTATTTT. Translated: CASSYSGRGTDTQYF.